These T cell receptor beta chains were read from a single sample in a study of shared clonotypes between healthy human individuals. Data came from immunoSEQ multiplex PCR; TCRdb stores just in-frame clones and leaves some out. There are 600,000 to 750,000 clones in the sample; 72% occur only once, and over 1.5% lies in the top ten. The sequencing sample was made of memory CD4+ T cells sorted from blood. These TCRs come from a woman aged 25 to 39 in good health. CDR3s leave out the opening cysteine and the closing phenylalanine or tryptophan.

j_call: TRBJ2-7
v_call: TRBV6-6
cdr3_aa: ASSPSGNYEQY

j_call: TRBJ1-3
v_call: TRBV5-1
cdr3_aa: ASSLGTGISGNTIY

j_call: TRBJ2-1
v_call: TRBV29-1
cdr3_aa: SVQGTGREAFSYNEQF

j_call: TRBJ1-5
v_call: TRBV6-6
cdr3_aa: ASSSGQGFNQPQH

j_call: TRBJ2-7
v_call: TRBV30
cdr3_aa: ACYRDRGLGEQY

j_call: TRBJ1-1
v_call: TRBV29-1
cdr3_aa: SVPGRNTEAF

j_call: TRBJ2-3
v_call: TRBV5-6
cdr3_aa: ASSSPESMRRLDTQY

j_call: TRBJ2-5
v_call: TRBV5-4
cdr3_aa: ASSKLGGGGQETQY

j_call: TRBJ1-1
v_call: TRBV13
cdr3_aa: ASSWGDGNTEAF

j_call: TRBJ2-3
v_call: TRBV4-1
cdr3_aa: ASRARAVGASTDTQY

j_call: TRBJ2-7
v_call: TRBV21-1
cdr3_aa: ASTSQGLLYEQY

j_call: TRBJ2-7
v_call: TRBV5-4
cdr3_aa: ATHLRGYEQY

j_call: TRBJ2-6
v_call: TRBV7-2
cdr3_aa: ASSRREGLGANVLT

j_call: TRBJ1-1
v_call: TRBV2
cdr3_aa: ASSARRDVAF

j_call: TRBJ2-2
v_call: TRBV10-3
cdr3_aa: ATANTGELF

j_call: TRBJ2-5
v_call: TRBV10-3
cdr3_aa: AIKAVGQETQY

j_call: TRBJ2-3
v_call: TRBV29-1
cdr3_aa: SVVAGGITDTQY

j_call: TRBJ1-5
v_call: TRBV18
cdr3_aa: ASSPGTPESNQPQH

j_call: TRBJ2-2
v_call: TRBV19
cdr3_aa: ASSIDQTGELF

j_call: TRBJ2-1
v_call: TRBV5-4
cdr3_aa: ASRRPGQGGDEQF

j_call: TRBJ2-7
v_call: TRBV28
cdr3_aa: ASSSYRGLTYEQY

j_call: TRBJ1-2
v_call: TRBV5-4
cdr3_aa: ASSPGQGRGYGYT

j_call: TRBJ2-1
v_call: TRBV11-3
cdr3_aa: ASSPGAWSSYNEQF

j_call: TRBJ1-2
v_call: TRBV9
cdr3_aa: ASSPRGQGGYGYT

j_call: TRBJ2-1
v_call: TRBV5-6
cdr3_aa: ASSLVQRSYNEQF

j_call: TRBJ1-6
v_call: TRBV30
cdr3_aa: ALRHYNSPLH

j_call: TRBJ2-1
v_call: TRBV19
cdr3_aa: ASRSTSGRNEQF

j_call: TRBJ1-2
v_call: TRBV11-2
cdr3_aa: ASSRQGTYGYT

j_call: TRBJ1-4
v_call: TRBV5-1
cdr3_aa: ASSSGVLQGSEKLF

j_call: TRBJ1-3
v_call: TRBV5-1
cdr3_aa: ASSLLNTGLNSGNTIY

j_call: TRBJ2-5
v_call: TRBV2
cdr3_aa: ASKKLAGGQETQY

j_call: TRBJ1-2
v_call: TRBV28
cdr3_aa: ASSFGTGFVGYT

j_call: TRBJ2-1
v_call: TRBV11-3
cdr3_aa: ASSSAGYNEQF

j_call: TRBJ2-7
v_call: TRBV5-1
cdr3_aa: ASGDDGRYEQY

j_call: TRBJ2-7
v_call: TRBV29-1
cdr3_aa: SVGETGGYEQY

j_call: TRBJ2-5
v_call: TRBV5-1
cdr3_aa: ASSLVLAGAAETQY

j_call: TRBJ2-5
v_call: TRBV5-1
cdr3_aa: ASSGLAGAETQY

j_call: TRBJ2-5
v_call: TRBV11-2
cdr3_aa: ASSRQTQETQY

j_call: TRBJ1-6
v_call: TRBV9
cdr3_aa: ASSVGGSANSPLH

j_call: TRBJ1-5
v_call: TRBV7-8
cdr3_aa: ASSLGTGPQPQH

j_call: TRBJ1-5
v_call: TRBV28
cdr3_aa: ASNSPPGSNQPQH

j_call: TRBJ2-5
v_call: TRBV7-9
cdr3_aa: ASSTNQGQKETQY

j_call: TRBJ1-4
v_call: TRBV2
cdr3_aa: ASLGQGKEKLF

j_call: TRBJ2-6
v_call: TRBV28
cdr3_aa: ASSPHQSGANVLT

j_call: TRBJ1-2
v_call: TRBV6-1
cdr3_aa: ASSDFTTTYGYT

j_call: TRBJ2-7
v_call: TRBV6-5
cdr3_aa: ASRTGSYEQY

j_call: TRBJ1-2
v_call: TRBV2
cdr3_aa: ASNALLVGYT

j_call: TRBJ1-1
v_call: TRBV15
cdr3_aa: ATSRVRLWEGLKTEAF

j_call: TRBJ2-2
v_call: TRBV29-1
cdr3_aa: SVDQGGTGELF

j_call: TRBJ1-1
v_call: TRBV28
cdr3_aa: ASSLRAGNTEAF

j_call: TRBJ2-3
v_call: TRBV7-2
cdr3_aa: ASSPTAGGTQY

j_call: TRBJ2-5
v_call: TRBV4-2
cdr3_aa: ASRGGGETQY

j_call: TRBJ1-1
v_call: TRBV18
cdr3_aa: ASSRDGTQNTEAF

j_call: TRBJ2-1
v_call: TRBV14
cdr3_aa: ASRRTIAGGNEQF

j_call: TRBJ1-5
v_call: TRBV6-1
cdr3_aa: ASSAFGGLDQPQH

j_call: TRBJ2-2
v_call: TRBV29-1
cdr3_aa: SVGASRANTGELF

j_call: TRBJ2-2
v_call: TRBV7-9
cdr3_aa: ATPHTQGRRGELF

j_call: TRBJ2-1
v_call: TRBV19
cdr3_aa: ASSIEGSGINEQF

j_call: TRBJ2-3
v_call: TRBV5-1
cdr3_aa: ASSLLAGATTSTDTQY